What follows are 10 T cell receptor beta chains derived from one specimen sequenced in a study of T cell responses to AZD1222 COVID-19 vaccine (dated by TCRdb to the early 2020s). Per the publication, the time point label means: baseline before first vaccination. This sample's treatment or condition label indicates: meningococcal conjugate vaccine given as trial control. Receptor amplification or capture employed the immunoSEQ multiplex PCR assay. What TCRdb holds here is the immuneACCESS table cut down to in-frame rearrangements. Part of the clones is not present; checked against another copy, under half of the missing clones reflect an unresolved V gene, and the others are unexplained. A total of tens of thousands of clones appear in this sample, approximately 85% of them only once. The ten largest account for approximately 4.8% of the sample. The sequencing used peripheral blood, collected on day 0 of MenACWY control vaccination. These receptors came from an adult in good health.

The chain combines TRBV5-4 with TRBJ1-3, with 8 nucleotides matching TRBD1. Looked up from germline, CDR1 is SGHNT and CDR2 is YYREEE (reference sequence). The CDR3 runs to 17 residues. The trim removed 5 bases at V and 0 bases at J, leaving 10 bases unmatched. The CDR3: CASSLAGQALSGNTIYF. DNA of the CDR3: TGTGCCAGCAGTTTAGCGGGACAGGCGCTCTCTGGAAACACCATATATTTT.

V gene TRBV24-1 combines with J gene TRBJ1-1; TRBD1 is a possible D gene (6 bases). V was pared by 7 bases and J by 8 bases, with 16 bases between. The CDR3 runs to 13 residues. Looked up from germline, CDR1 is KGHDR and CDR2 is SFDVKD. The CDR3 DNA follows: TGTGCCACCAGGGAAGGGGGAGGAACCGAAGCTTTCTTT. Its translation: CATREGGGTEAFF.

The chain couples TRBV6-5 to TRBJ1-1, with 7 positions matching TRBD1. With V trimmed by 6 bases and J by 1 base, 8 bases remained unmatched. This CDR3 has 15 residues. Germline CDR1 reads MNHEY; CDR2 reads SVGAGI. The CDR3, as DNA: TGTGCCAGCAGGCCACAGGGGACTCCGAACACTGAAGCTTTCTTT. Translating gives CASRPQGTPNTEAFF.

This sequence joins TRBV6-1 and TRBJ1-5; no definite D call. CDR1 is MNHNS and CDR2 is SASEGT in the germline V gene. The CDR3 contains 16 residues. V shed 0 bases and J shed 2 bases, with 11 bases lying between them. CDR3 sequence reads: CASSEAGSGGNQPQHF. The CDR3 nucleotides read TGTGCCAGCAGTGAAGCGGGATCCGGTGGCAATCAGCCCCAGCATTTT.

The chain uses TRBV6-5 and TRBJ1-1; TRBD1 matches at 8 bases. J was trimmed by 5 bases and V by 2 bases; bases with no gene match: 4. The CDR3 has 14 residues. Germline CDR1 and CDR2: MNHEY and SVGAGI. Written as DNA, the CDR3 is TGTGCCAGCAGTTACGGACAGGGTAAGACTGAAGCTTTCTTT. Residues: CASSYGQGKTEAFF.

The rearrangement joins TRBV10-3 to TRBJ1-3; no reliable D call. In germline, CDR1 is ENHRY, CDR2 SYGVKD. The CDR3 is 12 residues long. Trimming left V 11 bases short and J 0 bases short, with 8 bases between. The DNA of the CDR3 is TGTGCCGCACAGAGCTCTGGAAACACCATATATTTT. Protein product: CAAQSSGNTIYF.

This chain uses TRBV4-3 with TRBJ2-2, with D maybe TRBD2 (6 bases). The CDR3 extends over 15 amino acids. CDR1 and CDR2 (germline): LGHNA, YSLEER. V was pared by 0 bases and J by 5 bases, with 10 bases between. CDR3 residues: CASSQDRAGTGELFF. CDR3 in DNA: TGCGCCAGCAGCCAAGATCGGGCGGGAACCGGGGAGCTGTTTTTT.

The rearrangement joins TRBV24-1 to TRBJ1-2, with 9 bases matching TRBD1. Germline assignment: CDR1 KGHDR and CDR2 SFDVKD. Germline trimming cut 8 bases from V and 1 base from J; bases unmatched to any gene: 4. The CDR3 is 14 residues long. The CDR3 reads CATIPGQGNYGYTF. CDR3 nucleotide sequence: TGTGCCACCATTCCGGGACAGGGTAACTATGGCTACACCTTC.

In nucleotides, the CDR3 is TGCAGCGTTGAAGGACAGCAGAACACTGAAGCTTTCTTT. Protein: CSVEGQQNTEAFF. The rearrangement links TRBV29-1 to TRBJ1-1; perhaps TRBD1 as D (5 bases). CDR3 length equals 13 residues. V gave up 1 base and J gave up 1 base, with 7 bases separating them. The germline V gene encodes CDR1 SQVTM and CDR2 ANQGSEA.

The chain recombines TRBV6-1 with TRBJ1-2; 9 bases are a match to TRBD1. The CDR3 covers 15 residues. Germline loops: CDR1 MNHNS, CDR2 SASEGT. Trimming removed 0 bases from V and 8 bases from J; junction bases left unmatched: 7. CDR3 sequence reads: CASSEAPGTGSGYTF. As DNA, the CDR3 is TGTGCCAGCAGTGAAGCGCCAGGGACAGGGAGCGGCTACACCTTC.